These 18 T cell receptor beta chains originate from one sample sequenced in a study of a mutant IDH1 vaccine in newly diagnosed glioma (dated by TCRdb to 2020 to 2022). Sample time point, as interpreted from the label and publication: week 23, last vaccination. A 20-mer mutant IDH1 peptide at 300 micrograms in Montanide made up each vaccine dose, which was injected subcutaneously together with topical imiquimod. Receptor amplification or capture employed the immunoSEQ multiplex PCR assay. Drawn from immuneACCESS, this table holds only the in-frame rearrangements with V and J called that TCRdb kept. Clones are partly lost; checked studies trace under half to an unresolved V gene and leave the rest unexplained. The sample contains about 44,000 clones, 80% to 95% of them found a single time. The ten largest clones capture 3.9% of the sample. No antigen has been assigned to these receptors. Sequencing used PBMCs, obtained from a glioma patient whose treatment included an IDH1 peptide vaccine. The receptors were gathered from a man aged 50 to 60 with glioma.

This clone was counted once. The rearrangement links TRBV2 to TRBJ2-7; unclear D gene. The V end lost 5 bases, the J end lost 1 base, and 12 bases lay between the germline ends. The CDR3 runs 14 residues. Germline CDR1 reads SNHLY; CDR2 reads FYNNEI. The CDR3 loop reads CASSTDPPSYEQYF. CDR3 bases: TGTGCCAGCAGTACAGATCCCCCTTCCTACGAGCAGTACTTC.

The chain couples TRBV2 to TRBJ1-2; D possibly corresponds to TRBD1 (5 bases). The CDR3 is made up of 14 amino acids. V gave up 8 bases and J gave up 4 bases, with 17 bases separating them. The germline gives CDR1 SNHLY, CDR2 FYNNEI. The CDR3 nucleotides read TGTGCCAGCTCTCCCCGGGGCAGATTCTATGGCTACACCTTC. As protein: CASSPRGRFYGYTF.

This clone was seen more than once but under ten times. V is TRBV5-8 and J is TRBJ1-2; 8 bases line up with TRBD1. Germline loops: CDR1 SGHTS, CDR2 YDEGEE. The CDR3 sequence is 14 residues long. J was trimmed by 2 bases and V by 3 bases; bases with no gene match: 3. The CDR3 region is CASSWWTGNYGYTF. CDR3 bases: TGTGCCAGCAGCTGGTGGACAGGGAACTATGGCTACACCTTC.

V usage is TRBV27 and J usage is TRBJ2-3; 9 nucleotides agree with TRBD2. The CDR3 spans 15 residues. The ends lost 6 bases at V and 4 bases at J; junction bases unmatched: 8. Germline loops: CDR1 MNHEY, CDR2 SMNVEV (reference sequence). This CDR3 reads CASSFSGSGADTQYF. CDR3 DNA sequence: TGTGCCAGCAGCTTTAGCGGGAGCGGCGCAGATACGCAGTATTTT.

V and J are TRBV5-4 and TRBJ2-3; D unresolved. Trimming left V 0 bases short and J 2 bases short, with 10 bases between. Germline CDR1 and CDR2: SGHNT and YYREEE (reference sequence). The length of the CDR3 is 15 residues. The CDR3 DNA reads TGTGCCAGCAGCTTGGATTCCGGGTTCACAGATACGCAGTATTTT. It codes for CASSLDSGFTDTQYF.

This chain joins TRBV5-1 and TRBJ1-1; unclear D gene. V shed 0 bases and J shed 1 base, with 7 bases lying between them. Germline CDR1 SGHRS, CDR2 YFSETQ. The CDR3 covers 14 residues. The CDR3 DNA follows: TGCGCCAGCAGCTTGGGGGCAGGGAACACTGAAGCTTTCTTT. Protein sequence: CASSLGAGNTEAFF.

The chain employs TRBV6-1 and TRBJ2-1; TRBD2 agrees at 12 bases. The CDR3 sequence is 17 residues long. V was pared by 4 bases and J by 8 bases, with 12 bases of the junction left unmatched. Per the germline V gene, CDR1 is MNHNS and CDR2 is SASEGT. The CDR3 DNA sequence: TGTGCCAGCAGTGCTCGACTAGCGGGAGCAAATCAGGATGAGCAGTTCTTC. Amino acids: CASSARLAGANQDEQFF.

As DNA, the CDR3 is TGTGCCAGCAGACAACTAGCGGGATCCAACGAGCAGTACTTC. Its protein product is CASRQLAGSNEQYF. The chain uses TRBV2 and TRBJ2-7; 10 bases align to TRBD2. Germline values: CDR1 SNHLY, CDR2 FYNNEI. CDR3 length equals 14 residues. The ends lost 6 bases at V and 5 bases at J; junction bases unmatched: 7.

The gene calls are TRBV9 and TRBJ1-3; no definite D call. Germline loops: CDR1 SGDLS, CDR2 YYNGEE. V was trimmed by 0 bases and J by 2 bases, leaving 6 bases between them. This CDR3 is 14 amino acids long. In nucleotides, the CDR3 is TGTGCCAGCAGCGTAGGAGACACTGGAAACACCATATATTTT. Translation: CASSVGDTGNTIYF. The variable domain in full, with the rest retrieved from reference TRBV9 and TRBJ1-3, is DSGVTQTPKHLITATGQRVTLRCSPRSGDLSVYWYQQSLDQGLQFLIQYYNGEERAKGNILERFSAQQFPDLHSELNLSSLELGDSALYFCASSVGDTGNTIYFGEGSWLTVV.

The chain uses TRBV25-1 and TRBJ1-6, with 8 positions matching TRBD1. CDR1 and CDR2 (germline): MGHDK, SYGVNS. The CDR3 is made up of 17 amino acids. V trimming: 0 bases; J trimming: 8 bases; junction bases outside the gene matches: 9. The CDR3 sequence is CASSEYRSRGLHSPLHF. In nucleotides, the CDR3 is TGTGCCAGCAGTGAATATAGATCCAGGGGGCTGCATTCACCCCTCCACTTT.

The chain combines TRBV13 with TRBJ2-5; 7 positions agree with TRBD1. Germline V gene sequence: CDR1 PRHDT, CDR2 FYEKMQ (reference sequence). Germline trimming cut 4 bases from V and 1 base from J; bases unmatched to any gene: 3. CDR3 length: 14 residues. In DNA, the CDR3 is TGTGCCAGCAGCTCGTGGGACAGCCAAGAGACCCAGTACTTC. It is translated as CASSSWDSQETQYF.

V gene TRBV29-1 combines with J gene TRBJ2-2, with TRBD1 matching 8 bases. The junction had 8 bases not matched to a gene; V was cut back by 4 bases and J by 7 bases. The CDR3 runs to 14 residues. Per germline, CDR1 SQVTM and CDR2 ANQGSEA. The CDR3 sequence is CSVAGQVDSGELFF. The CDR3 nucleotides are TGCAGCGTTGCGGGACAGGTGGACAGCGGGGAGCTGTTTTTT.

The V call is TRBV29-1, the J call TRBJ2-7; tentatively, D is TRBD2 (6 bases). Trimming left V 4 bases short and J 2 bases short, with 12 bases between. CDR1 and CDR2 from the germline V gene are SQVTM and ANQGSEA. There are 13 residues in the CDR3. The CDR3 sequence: CSVGAGGPYEQYF. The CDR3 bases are TGCAGCGTTGGAGCGGGCGGACCCTACGAGCAGTACTTC.

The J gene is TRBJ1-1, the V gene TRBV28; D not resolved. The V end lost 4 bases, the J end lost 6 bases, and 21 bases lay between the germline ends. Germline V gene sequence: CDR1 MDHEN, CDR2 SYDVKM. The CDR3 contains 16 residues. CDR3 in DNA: TGTGCCAGCAGTTCCCCCGGGATGACGGGTCAGGCTGAAGCTTTCTTT. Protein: CASSSPGMTGQAEAFF. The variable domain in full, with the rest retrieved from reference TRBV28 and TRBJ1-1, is DVKVTQSSRYLVKRTGEKVFLECVQDMDHENMFWYRQDPGLGLRLIYFSYDVKMKEKGDIPEGYSVSREKKERFSLILESASTNQTSMYLCASSSPGMTGQAEAFFGQGTRLTVV.

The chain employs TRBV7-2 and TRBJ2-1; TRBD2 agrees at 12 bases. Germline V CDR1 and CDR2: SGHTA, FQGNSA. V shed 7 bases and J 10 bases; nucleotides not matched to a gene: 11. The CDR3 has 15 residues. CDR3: CASTNLAGGPGEQFF. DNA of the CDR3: TGTGCCAGCACTAATCTAGCGGGGGGGCCGGGAGAGCAGTTCTTC.

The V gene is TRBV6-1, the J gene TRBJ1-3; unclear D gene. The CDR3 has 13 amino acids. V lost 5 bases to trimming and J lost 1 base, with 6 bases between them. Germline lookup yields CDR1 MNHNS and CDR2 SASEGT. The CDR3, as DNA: TGTGCCAGCAGTCGAAGATCTGGAAACACCATATATTTT. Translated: CASSRRSGNTIYF.

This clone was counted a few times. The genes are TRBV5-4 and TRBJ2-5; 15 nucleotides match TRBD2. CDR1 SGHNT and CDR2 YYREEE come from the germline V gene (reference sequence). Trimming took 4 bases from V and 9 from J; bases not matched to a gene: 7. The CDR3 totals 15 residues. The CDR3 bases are TGTGCCAGCAGCACCCGGACTAGCGGGAGGGCGTCCCAGTACTTC. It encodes CASSTRTSGRASQYF. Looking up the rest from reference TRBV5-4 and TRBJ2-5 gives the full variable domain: ETGVTQSPTHLIKTRGQQVTLRCSSQSGHNTVSWYQQALGQGPQFIFQYYREEENGRGNFPPRFSGLQFPNYSSELNVNALELDDSALYLCASSTRTSGRASQYFGPGTRLLVL.

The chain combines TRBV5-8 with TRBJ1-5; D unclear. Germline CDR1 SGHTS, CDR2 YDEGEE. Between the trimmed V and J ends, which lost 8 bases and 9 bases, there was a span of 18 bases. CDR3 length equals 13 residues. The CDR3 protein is CASQGRAGVPQHF. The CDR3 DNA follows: TGTGCCAGTCAAGGACGGGCCGGAGTGCCCCAGCATTTT.